Below, one T cell receptor beta chain is given with its context. Its antigen is undetermined. The data stem from a study of PD-1 blockade in classical Hodgkin lymphoma. Trimming took 7 bases from V and 0 from J, leaving 16 bases between them. CDR1 SEHNR and CDR2 FQNEAQ come from the germline V gene (reference sequence). The CDR3 is 16 residues long. Clones were read by immunoSEQ multiplex PCR, and TCRdb kept only the in-frame ones, dropping some. The sample lists 38,000 or so clones; about 89% were seen once. All trial patients relapsed after autologous stem cell transplantation. Study results and caveats: Diversity similar to that of newly diagnosed patients was seen at baseline in complete responders. Baseline TCR diversity was reportedly lower in newly diagnosed patients than healthy donors. CD4+ TCR diversity, unlike CD8+, climbed significantly by C4D1.

The chain joins TRBV7-9 to TRBJ1-3, with a weak D call TRBD1 (5 bases). This TCR came from a human donor with classical Hodgkin lymphoma. The sample was peripheral blood mononuclear cells (PBMCs), taken at baseline. The CDR3 protein is CASTPTGPLSGNTIYF. The DNA for the CDR3 is TGTGCCAGCACCCCCACAGGCCCCCTCTCTGGAAACACCATATATTTT. Combining the CDR3 with reference TRBV7-9 and TRBJ1-3 gives the whole variable domain DTGVSQNPRHKITKRGQNVTFRCDPISEHNRLYWYRQTLGQGPEFLTYFQNEAQLEKSRLLSDRFSAERPKGSFSTLEIQRTEQGDSAMYLCASTPTGPLSGNTIYFGEGSWLTVV.